This T cell receptor beta chain was found in a study of control samples from healthy donors and cancer patients (TCRdb year 2020). For CDR1 and CDR2, the germline V gene lists SGDLS and YYNGEE. The junction carries 6 bases between V and J, which are trimmed by 0 bases and 0 bases respectively. The CDR3 goes from the cysteine to the phenylalanine over 14 residues. CDR3 DNA only is kept here, 42 bases in frame from base 1. The library was obtained by the immunoSEQ multiplex PCR assay. TCRdb provides this immuneACCESS table in a form limited to in-frame rearrangements. Some clones are lacking; in checked studies, under half of them reflect an unresolved V gene, and why the rest are absent is not known. The sample profile shows some 100,000 clones; more than 85% of them were found once. 15% to 20% of the sample lies in the top ten. Turning to this clone: No antigen is known for it. The record has no base qualities; no much larger clone is one base away.

The chain links TRBV9 with TRBJ1-1; no D segment can be confidently identified. The TCR comes from a woman between 45 and 60 years old in good health. The specimen was blood. The CDR3 is CASSVVTLNTEAFF. In nucleotide form, the sequence is TGTGCCAGCAGCGTAGTGACATTGAACACTGAAGCTTTCTTT.